This T cell receptor beta chain was recorded in a study of T cell clonotyping in hematopoietic cell transplantation. Study conclusions and caveats: Without cell sorting, CD4 versus CD8 contributions remain unresolved.

This CDR3 is 14 amino acids long. Deletions cut 1 base from V and 1 base from J, with 5 bases between. CDR1 is SGHNT, CDR2 YENEEA, per germline. Sequencing was performed with immunoSEQ multiplex PCR; in TCRdb, only in-frame clones are kept and a portion is missing. Of 7,000 to 9,500 clones in the sample, around 94% are singletons; the top ten hold approximately 1.3%. Comments on this clone: Its matching antigen is unknown.

The specimen was peripheral blood mononuclear cells, collected 30 days after allogeneic stem cell transplant. The chain has TRBV11-3 and TRBJ2-1, with D unresolved. The sequence was obtained from a male patient in his sixties or seventies who had an allogeneic stem cell transplant from an unrelated donor, so T cells may come from the graft donor. Some clones in this sample may be carry-over from other donors' samples. The CDR3 region is CASSLAGSYNEQFF. The CDR3 DNA follows: TGTGCCAGCAGCTTAGCTGGTTCCTACAATGAGCAGTTCTTC.